This TCR beta chain was found in a study of blood T cell repertoires in COVID-19. About the research overall: From the United States, Italy and Spain came samples of acute and convalescent COVID-19.

The study assigned cohorts using participant-reported clinical history. Among Cohort 3 donors, those recovered had two negative PCRs, clearance, or symptom resolution. Only in-frame clones appear in the TCRdb table, and some are missing; sequencing was by immunoSEQ multiplex PCR. The sample holds hundreds of thousands of clones; 89% are singletons and the top ten take about 9.5%. Deletions cut 9 bases from V and 7 bases from J, with 11 bases between. The CDR3 consists of 11 residues. The germline gives CDR1 LNHDA, CDR2 SQIVND (reference sequence). V and J are TRBV19 and TRBJ2-3; no clear D. The source material was PBMCs or T cells enriched from blood (not recorded which). The TCR was taken from a woman aged 35 to 49 who had recovered from COVID-19. Here the CDR3 DNA reads TGTGCCAGCCAGCGCGCGAATACGCAGTATTTT. Protein: CASQRANTQYF.